These T cell receptor beta chains were read from a single sample in a study of T cells in localized non-small cell lung cancer. Profiling relied on immunoSEQ multiplex PCR, and the TCRdb table lists in-frame clones only, not all of them. The sample lists over 20,000 clones; 70% to 90% were seen once. The sample was peripheral blood, taken before any cancer treatment. The receptors here all came from a female donor of 60 years or more with stage I lung adenocarcinoma. Each CDR3 is given with its conserved first and last residue. Each record gives: V gene, D gene, J gene, clone size, CDR3 length, CDR3 DNA, CDR3 protein. D genes are given only for firm matches. Clone size appears in some rows only: once, few, many, or a class for an expanded clone.

v_gene: TRBV7-6
d_gene: NA
j_gene: TRBJ2-7
abundance: NA
len: 16
CDR3nt: TGTGCCAGCAGCTTAAATTCACGGGTATTTGGCCACGAGCAGTACTTC
CDR3aa: CASSLNSRVFGHEQYF

v_gene: TRBV7-3
d_gene: NA
j_gene: TRBJ2-7
abundance: NA
len: 12
CDR3nt: TGTGCCAGCAGCCCGGACACCTACGAGCAGTACTTC
CDR3aa: CASSPDTYEQYF

v_gene: TRBV6-5
d_gene: NA
j_gene: TRBJ2-5
abundance: NA
len: 14
CDR3nt: TGTGCCAGCAGTCGCCAGTCAGGGAAAGAGACCCAGTACTTC
CDR3aa: CASSRQSGKETQYF

v_gene: TRBV30
d_gene: NA
j_gene: TRBJ1-1
abundance: NA
len: 17
CDR3nt: TGTGCCTGGAGTGCCCGACAGGAAGTAGGCGTAAACACTGAAGCTTTCTTT
CDR3aa: CAWSARQEVGVNTEAFF

v_gene: TRBV18
d_gene: NA
j_gene: TRBJ1-2
abundance: NA
len: 14
CDR3nt: TGTGCCAGCTCACCAGGAAAGGGTAACTATGGCTACACCTTC
CDR3aa: CASSPGKGNYGYTF

v_gene: TRBV11-2
d_gene: NA
j_gene: TRBJ1-6
abundance: NA
len: 16
CDR3nt: TGTGCCAGCAGCCCCCCCGAACAGGGAGAGAGTTCACCCCTCCACTTT
CDR3aa: CASSPPEQGESSPLHF

v_gene: TRBV6-1
d_gene: NA
j_gene: TRBJ1-4
abundance: NA
len: 14
CDR3nt: TGTGCCAGCAGGGACCGAGCAACTAATGAAAAACTGTTTTTT
CDR3aa: CASRDRATNEKLFF

v_gene: TRBV7-9
d_gene: TRBD1
j_gene: TRBJ2-3
abundance: NA
len: 18
CDR3nt: TGTGCCAGCAGCTTCCGCCTTAGGGACAGGGGACGCACAGATACGCAGTATTTT
CDR3aa: CASSFRLRDRGRTDTQYF

v_gene: TRBV6-5
d_gene: NA
j_gene: TRBJ2-3
abundance: NA
len: 15
CDR3nt: TGTGCCAGCAGCCGGGATCTCCAGCTTAGGAAGGCGCAGTATTTT
CDR3aa: CASSRDLQLRKAQYF

v_gene: TRBV14
d_gene: NA
j_gene: TRBJ1-5
abundance: NA
len: 22
CDR3nt: TGTGCCAGCAGCCAAGAATGGGGAGGGAGGCGGGGGGGCGCTTACGGCAATCAGCCCCAGCATTTT
CDR3aa: CASSQEWGGRRGGAYGNQPQHF

v_gene: TRBV7-2
d_gene: NA
j_gene: TRBJ2-5
abundance: NA
len: 15
CDR3nt: TGTGCCAGCAGCTTAGCCGGACAGACACAAGAGACCCAGTACTTC
CDR3aa: CASSLAGQTQETQYF

v_gene: TRBV18
d_gene: NA
j_gene: TRBJ2-7
abundance: NA
len: 14
CDR3nt: TGTGCCAGCTCACCGGGCCAGGCCTCCTACGAGCAGTACTTC
CDR3aa: CASSPGQASYEQYF

v_gene: TRBV6-5
d_gene: NA
j_gene: TRBJ1-2
abundance: NA
len: 14
CDR3nt: TGTGCCAGCAGTTCTGCTAGGGTCGGGTATGGCTACACCTTC
CDR3aa: CASSSARVGYGYTF

v_gene: TRBV19
d_gene: TRBD1
j_gene: TRBJ1-3
abundance: NA
len: 15
CDR3nt: TGTGCCAGTAGGAGACCCGGGACAGCGGGAAACACCATATATTTT
CDR3aa: CASRRPGTAGNTIYF

v_gene: TRBV11-3
d_gene: NA
j_gene: TRBJ2-7
abundance: NA
len: 14
CDR3nt: TGTGCCAGCAGCTCCTACGACAGTGTATACGAGCAGTACTTC
CDR3aa: CASSSYDSVYEQYF

v_gene: TRBV7-9
d_gene: NA
j_gene: TRBJ2-1
abundance: NA
len: 16
CDR3nt: TGTGCCAGCAGCTTAGCGGATGAAAAACAGTTGGGTGAGCAGTTCTTC
CDR3aa: CASSLADEKQLGEQFF

v_gene: TRBV6-1
d_gene: NA
j_gene: TRBJ2-5
abundance: NA
len: 15
CDR3nt: TGTGCCAGCAGTGAAGTAGGGGGGGTCCAAGAGACCCAGTACTTC
CDR3aa: CASSEVGGVQETQYF

v_gene: TRBV27
d_gene: NA
j_gene: TRBJ1-1
abundance: once
len: 15
CDR3nt: TGTGCCAGCAGGTCTACGGGACGGTTGAACACTGAAGCTTTCTTT
CDR3aa: CASRSTGRLNTEAFF

v_gene: TRBV9
d_gene: TRBD2
j_gene: TRBJ2-1
abundance: NA
len: 17
CDR3nt: TGTGCCAGCAGCCACGTGGGACTAGCTAGCTCCTACAATGAGCAGTTCTTC
CDR3aa: CASSHVGLASSYNEQFF

v_gene: TRBV6-6
d_gene: TRBD2
j_gene: TRBJ2-1
abundance: NA
len: 16
CDR3nt: TGTGCCAGCAGACACAACCCAATATTAGCGGGAGTTGAGCAGTTCTTC
CDR3aa: CASRHNPILAGVEQFF

v_gene: TRBV10-3
d_gene: NA
j_gene: TRBJ1-1
abundance: NA
len: 10
CDR3nt: TGTGCCACCTCAGGGACTGAAGCTTTCTTT
CDR3aa: CATSGTEAFF

v_gene: TRBV7-9
d_gene: NA
j_gene: TRBJ1-5
abundance: NA
len: 14
CDR3nt: TGTGCCAGCAGCCCAGGTGGGGGAAATCAGCCCCAGCATTTT
CDR3aa: CASSPGGGNQPQHF

v_gene: TRBV21-1
d_gene: NA
j_gene: TRBJ2-2
abundance: NA
len: 17
CDR3nt: TGTGCCAGCAGCGCCCCGTGCGGGAGCTCGAACACCGGGGAGCTGTTTTTT
CDR3aa: CASSAPCGSSNTGELFF

v_gene: TRBV7-3
d_gene: NA
j_gene: TRBJ2-6
abundance: NA
len: 17
CDR3nt: TGTGCCAGCAGCCCCCCTAAGGGGAGCTCTGGGGCCAACGTCCTGACTTTC
CDR3aa: CASSPPKGSSGANVLTF

v_gene: TRBV7-2
d_gene: NA
j_gene: TRBJ1-2
abundance: NA
len: 13
CDR3nt: TGTGCCAGCAGCTTTCGGGAGGGGAGTGGCTACACCTTC
CDR3aa: CASSFREGSGYTF

v_gene: TRBV11-2
d_gene: NA
j_gene: TRBJ2-5
abundance: NA
len: 15
CDR3nt: TGTGCCAGCAGCTTAGTGGCAGGGTCGGGAGAGACCCAGTACTTC
CDR3aa: CASSLVAGSGETQYF